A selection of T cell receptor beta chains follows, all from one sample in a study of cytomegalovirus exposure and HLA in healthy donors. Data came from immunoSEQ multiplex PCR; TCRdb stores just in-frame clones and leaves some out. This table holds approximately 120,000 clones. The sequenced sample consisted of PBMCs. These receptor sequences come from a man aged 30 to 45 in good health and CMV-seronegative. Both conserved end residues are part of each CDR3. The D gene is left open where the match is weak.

CDR3nt: TGTGCCAGTAGTATAGTAACGGGACAGCTGGCTGGCTACACCTTC
CDR3aa: CASSIVTGQLAGYTF
v_gene: TRBV19
d_gene: TRBD1
j_gene: TRBJ1-2

CDR3nt: TGTGCCAGCAGTTCCGGGTCAGAGTATCAGCCCCAGCATTTT
CDR3aa: CASSSGSEYQPQHF
v_gene: TRBV6-5
d_gene: -
j_gene: TRBJ1-5

CDR3nt: TGTGCCAGCAGCTCGTGGGGAGGCACCGGGGAGCTGTTTTTT
CDR3aa: CASSSWGGTGELFF
v_gene: TRBV7-3
d_gene: -
j_gene: TRBJ2-2

CDR3nt: TGTGCCAGCAGCACTCATCGACAGGGGGATCAGCCCCAGCATTTT
CDR3aa: CASSTHRQGDQPQHF
v_gene: TRBV21-1
d_gene: -
j_gene: TRBJ1-5

CDR3nt: TGTGCCAGCACCGACGGGCGCGGGAAAGCCAAAAACATTCAGTACTTC
CDR3aa: CASTDGRGKAKNIQYF
v_gene: TRBV7-9
d_gene: -
j_gene: TRBJ2-4

CDR3nt: TGTGCCAGCATTCGAGGCGGACAGGGGGCGCGTGAGCAGTACTTC
CDR3aa: CASIRGGQGAREQYF
v_gene: TRBV28
d_gene: TRBD1
j_gene: TRBJ2-7

CDR3nt: TGCGCCAGCAGCTTGGGGGCAGGGTCGGCTTGGCAGTACTTC
CDR3aa: CASSLGAGSAWQYF
v_gene: TRBV5-1
d_gene: -
j_gene: TRBJ2-5

CDR3nt: TGTGCCATCAGGTTCTCGGGGGTTCGGGACACTGAAGCTTTCTTT
CDR3aa: CAIRFSGVRDTEAFF
v_gene: TRBV10-3
d_gene: -
j_gene: TRBJ1-1

CDR3nt: TGTGCCAGCAGACCCGGGACTTCCAACACCGGGGAGCTGTTTTTT
CDR3aa: CASRPGTSNTGELFF
v_gene: TRBV9
d_gene: -
j_gene: TRBJ2-2

CDR3nt: TGCGCCAGCAGCTCAGGTAACGAGCAGTACTTC
CDR3aa: CASSSGNEQYF
v_gene: TRBV5-1
d_gene: -
j_gene: TRBJ2-7

CDR3nt: TGTGCCAGCAGTTTCCCCACCACCGGGACAGTATCCTACGAGCAGTACTTC
CDR3aa: CASSFPTTGTVSYEQYF
v_gene: TRBV28
d_gene: TRBD1
j_gene: TRBJ2-7

CDR3nt: TGTGCCAGCAGCGACCCCCGCCGAGCGGGAGGGCCGACTGGGGAGCTGTTTTTT
CDR3aa: CASSDPRRAGGPTGELFF
v_gene: TRBV9
d_gene: TRBD2
j_gene: TRBJ2-2

CDR3nt: TGTGCCAGCAGCCGCCGGGGACAGGGACTGGAGACCCAGTACTTC
CDR3aa: CASSRRGQGLETQYF
v_gene: TRBV6-5
d_gene: TRBD1
j_gene: TRBJ2-5

CDR3nt: TGCGCCAGCAGTGTCGCAGGGGCAAACACTGAAGCTTTCTTT
CDR3aa: CASSVAGANTEAFF
v_gene: TRBV5-1
d_gene: -
j_gene: TRBJ1-1

CDR3nt: TGTGCCAGCAGCGCCCGGGACAGGGACTATGGCTACACCTTC
CDR3aa: CASSARDRDYGYTF
v_gene: TRBV7-9
d_gene: TRBD1
j_gene: TRBJ1-2

CDR3nt: TGTGCCAGCTGGGGACTAGCTGAAGAGTACGAGCAGTACTTC
CDR3aa: CASWGLAEEYEQYF
v_gene: TRBV2
d_gene: TRBD2
j_gene: TRBJ2-7

CDR3nt: TGTGCCAGCAGTTTAGGACCCCCCATGCCGGGGTTTGTTACCTACGAGCAGTACTTC
CDR3aa: CASSLGPPMPGFVTYEQYF
v_gene: TRBV27
d_gene: -
j_gene: TRBJ2-7

CDR3nt: TGCGCCAGCAGCCCGACTAGGGCCTACGAGCAGTACTTC
CDR3aa: CASSPTRAYEQYF
v_gene: TRBV5-1
d_gene: -
j_gene: TRBJ2-7

CDR3nt: TGTGCCTGGAGTCCCCGACTAGATAGCTACAATGAGCAGTTCTTC
CDR3aa: CAWSPRLDSYNEQFF
v_gene: TRBV30
d_gene: -
j_gene: TRBJ2-1

CDR3nt: TGCGCCAGCAGCCAAGTAGTTAGCGGCAACCGGAATGAGCAGTTCTTC
CDR3aa: CASSQVVSGNRNEQFF
v_gene: TRBV4-3
d_gene: -
j_gene: TRBJ2-1

CDR3nt: TGTGCCAGCAGCTGGACGGACAGGGGGGAAGCTTTCTTT
CDR3aa: CASSWTDRGEAFF
v_gene: TRBV5-4
d_gene: TRBD1
j_gene: TRBJ1-1

CDR3nt: TGTGCCAGCAGTAACCGGGACAGGGGGCGAGCTGGGGCCAACGTCCTGACTTTC
CDR3aa: CASSNRDRGRAGANVLTF
v_gene: TRBV27
d_gene: TRBD1
j_gene: TRBJ2-6

CDR3nt: TGTGCCATCAGTGAGTCGGGTTTTGTGGGACACAAGAACACTGAAGCTTTCTTT
CDR3aa: CAISESGFVGHKNTEAFF
v_gene: TRBV10-3
d_gene: -
j_gene: TRBJ1-1

CDR3nt: TGTGCCAGCATCCCGGGAGTCACCTACGAGCAGTACTTC
CDR3aa: CASIPGVTYEQYF
v_gene: TRBV2
d_gene: -
j_gene: TRBJ2-7

CDR3nt: TGTGCCATCAGGGGGGGAGTGTCCGGGACAGGGCGCACTGAAGCTTTCTTT
CDR3aa: CAIRGGVSGTGRTEAFF
v_gene: TRBV10-3
d_gene: TRBD1
j_gene: TRBJ1-1

CDR3nt: TGTGCCAGCAGGGGGCATGGAGATACGCAGTATTTT
CDR3aa: CASRGHGDTQYF
v_gene: TRBV9
d_gene: -
j_gene: TRBJ2-3

CDR3nt: TGCGCCAGCAGCACTAGCGCCGGGGCCTCTAGCGAGCAGTACTTC
CDR3aa: CASSTSAGASSEQYF
v_gene: TRBV5-1
d_gene: TRBD2
j_gene: TRBJ2-7

CDR3nt: TGTGCCAGCAGTTCACCCGTAGTAGACAATGAGCAGTTCTTC
CDR3aa: CASSSPVVDNEQFF
v_gene: TRBV27
d_gene: -
j_gene: TRBJ2-1

CDR3nt: TGTGCCAGTAGTCTCCGGACTAGCGGGAGGGCGGGGGACACAGATACGCAGTATTTT
CDR3aa: CASSLRTSGRAGDTDTQYF
v_gene: TRBV19
d_gene: TRBD2
j_gene: TRBJ2-3

CDR3nt: TGTGCCAGCAGCTTAACGGGAGACTACAATGAGCAGTTCTTC
CDR3aa: CASSLTGDYNEQFF
v_gene: TRBV7-2
d_gene: -
j_gene: TRBJ2-1

CDR3nt: TGTGCCAGCTCCCCGAACAGGGGCGGAAACAATGAGCAGTTCTTC
CDR3aa: CASSPNRGGNNEQFF
v_gene: TRBV18
d_gene: TRBD1
j_gene: TRBJ2-1

CDR3nt: TGTGCCAGCAGCTTGGAGGGGGCCCCCTACGAGCAGTACTTC
CDR3aa: CASSLEGAPYEQYF
v_gene: TRBV5-6
d_gene: TRBD1
j_gene: TRBJ2-7

CDR3nt: TGTGCCACCAGCAGAGATTGGCTAGCGGGTAATGAGCAGTTCTTC
CDR3aa: CATSRDWLAGNEQFF
v_gene: TRBV15
d_gene: TRBD2
j_gene: TRBJ2-1

CDR3nt: TGTGCCAGCAGCCAGACAGGGGCGGATCAGCCCCAGCATTTT
CDR3aa: CASSQTGADQPQHF
v_gene: TRBV5-6
d_gene: TRBD1
j_gene: TRBJ1-5

CDR3nt: TGTGCCAGCGGACAGGGAGATCAGCCCCAGCATTTT
CDR3aa: CASGQGDQPQHF
v_gene: TRBV19
d_gene: TRBD1
j_gene: TRBJ1-5

CDR3nt: TGTGCCAGCAGTTCGACAGGGGTGGAAGGTCAGCCCCAGCATTTT
CDR3aa: CASSSTGVEGQPQHF
v_gene: TRBV28
d_gene: TRBD1
j_gene: TRBJ1-5

CDR3nt: TGTGCCAGCAGCTTACTACTAGGAGCAGATACGCAGTATTTT
CDR3aa: CASSLLLGADTQYF
v_gene: TRBV7-2
d_gene: -
j_gene: TRBJ2-3

CDR3nt: TGTGCCACCAGCAGAGGGGGGGTTGGCACTGAAGCTTTCTTT
CDR3aa: CATSRGGVGTEAFF
v_gene: TRBV15
d_gene: -
j_gene: TRBJ1-1

CDR3nt: TGTGCCAGCTCACCAAATGCAGGGGTGAACACTGAAGCTTTCTTT
CDR3aa: CASSPNAGVNTEAFF
v_gene: TRBV18
d_gene: -
j_gene: TRBJ1-1

CDR3nt: TGTGCCAGTAGTAACCGGGACAGGGGGAACACTGAAGCTTTCTTT
CDR3aa: CASSNRDRGNTEAFF
v_gene: TRBV19
d_gene: TRBD1
j_gene: TRBJ1-1

CDR3nt: TGTGCCTGGAGCGCCGGGACAGGGACTTACGAGCAGTACTTC
CDR3aa: CAWSAGTGTYEQYF
v_gene: TRBV30
d_gene: TRBD1
j_gene: TRBJ2-7

CDR3nt: TGTGCCAGCGATAGTCGGACTAGCGGGACCTACGAGCAGTACTTC
CDR3aa: CASDSRTSGTYEQYF
v_gene: TRBV28
d_gene: TRBD2
j_gene: TRBJ2-7

CDR3nt: TGTGCCAGCAGTGACTCGCAGACCGGGGAGCTGTTTTTT
CDR3aa: CASSDSQTGELFF
v_gene: TRBV6-4
d_gene: -
j_gene: TRBJ2-2

CDR3nt: TGTGCCAGCAGCTTGGGACTAGCGGGAGATCGCAATGAGCAGTTCTTC
CDR3aa: CASSLGLAGDRNEQFF
v_gene: TRBV5-6
d_gene: TRBD2
j_gene: TRBJ2-1

CDR3nt: TGTGCCAGCAGTTACGCAGGGACTGGGGCCAACGTCCTGACTTTC
CDR3aa: CASSYAGTGANVLTF
v_gene: TRBV6-5
d_gene: -
j_gene: TRBJ2-6

CDR3nt: TGTGCCAGCTCACGTGAGGGTCGCGAGCAGTACTTC
CDR3aa: CASSREGREQYF
v_gene: TRBV18
d_gene: -
j_gene: TRBJ2-7

CDR3nt: TGCGCCAGCAGCTTGGTGGCGGGGCCGGACTACGAGCAGTACTTC
CDR3aa: CASSLVAGPDYEQYF
v_gene: TRBV5-1
d_gene: -
j_gene: TRBJ2-7

CDR3nt: TGTGCCAGCAGCTCAGGGGATAGGTACGAGCAGTACTTC
CDR3aa: CASSSGDRYEQYF
v_gene: TRBV5-4
d_gene: -
j_gene: TRBJ2-7

CDR3nt: TGTGCCAGCAGCAATCTGTTCGAGGGAGGTCTCCCCCAGCATTTT
CDR3aa: CASSNLFEGGLPQHF
v_gene: TRBV6-6
d_gene: -
j_gene: TRBJ1-5

CDR3nt: TGCGCCAGCAGCTTGGAGGAGGATGCGTACGGCCCGAACACTGAAGCTTTCTTT
CDR3aa: CASSLEEDAYGPNTEAFF
v_gene: TRBV5-1
d_gene: -
j_gene: TRBJ1-1